This is a list of T cell receptor beta chains from one sample in a study of blood T cell repertoires in COVID-19. Produced via immunoSEQ multiplex PCR; TCRdb's table is partial and in-frame only. The data hold around 450,000 clones, with about 90% observed a single time. The specimen sequenced was PBMCs or T cells enriched from blood (not recorded which). These receptors were taken from a woman under 30 with acute COVID-19. CDR3s include the opening cysteine and the closing phenylalanine or tryptophan. The order of the fields is clone size, D gene, J gene, V gene, CDR3 DNA, CDR3 protein. A D gene is named only where the DNA matches it firmly. Size is omitted from some rows. Given values are once, few, many or a class for expanded clones.

abundance: .
d_gene: .
j_gene: TRBJ2-7
v_gene: TRBV5-1
CDR3nt: TGCGCCAGCAGCTCGGCACAGGAATCCTACGAGCAGTACTTC
CDR3aa: CASSSAQESYEQYF

abundance: .
d_gene: .
j_gene: TRBJ1-1
v_gene: TRBV29-1
CDR3nt: TGCAGCGTCGGACCTACAGGGAACACTGAAGCTTTCTTT
CDR3aa: CSVGPTGNTEAFF

abundance: .
d_gene: .
j_gene: TRBJ2-5
v_gene: TRBV9
CDR3nt: TGTGCCAGCAGCGGACCCGGGTTTCAAGAGACCCAGTACTTC
CDR3aa: CASSGPGFQETQYF

abundance: .
d_gene: .
j_gene: TRBJ1-1
v_gene: TRBV3-1/TRBV3-2
CDR3nt: TGTGCCAGCAGCCAAGTAACCAGAAACACTGAAGCTTTCTTT
CDR3aa: CASSQVTRNTEAFF

abundance: few
d_gene: .
j_gene: TRBJ1-5
v_gene: TRBV19
CDR3nt: TGTGCCAGTAGTATCGGGGGGGCTCGGCATTTT
CDR3aa: CASSIGGARHF

abundance: .
d_gene: TRBD2
j_gene: TRBJ2-4
v_gene: TRBV10-1
CDR3nt: TGCGCCAGCAGTGACCCGCGGGGGGAAGCCAAAAACATTCAGTACTTC
CDR3aa: CASSDPRGEAKNIQYF

abundance: .
d_gene: .
j_gene: TRBJ2-7
v_gene: TRBV30
CDR3nt: TGTGCCTGGATGGGGGGACCCTACGAGCAGTACTTC
CDR3aa: CAWMGGPYEQYF

abundance: .
d_gene: .
j_gene: TRBJ1-2
v_gene: TRBV12-3/TRBV12-4
CDR3nt: TGTGCCAGCAGTGGGGCCGTCTATGGCTACACCTTC
CDR3aa: CASSGAVYGYTF

abundance: .
d_gene: .
j_gene: TRBJ1-3
v_gene: TRBV3-1/TRBV3-2
CDR3nt: TGTGCCAGCAGCCAAACCGAGGGACTTTACTCTGGAAACACCATATATTTT
CDR3aa: CASSQTEGLYSGNTIYF

abundance: .
d_gene: TRBD1
j_gene: TRBJ2-7
v_gene: TRBV27
CDR3nt: TGTGCCAGCAGACTAGCACCGGGACAGGGGAGAGGCGAGCAGTACTTC
CDR3aa: CASRLAPGQGRGEQYF

abundance: once
d_gene: .
j_gene: TRBJ1-2
v_gene: TRBV11-3
CDR3nt: TGTGCCAGCAGCTTAGGGACAGATGGGTCGAAAGGCTACACCTTC
CDR3aa: CASSLGTDGSKGYTF

abundance: few
d_gene: TRBD1
j_gene: TRBJ1-2
v_gene: TRBV7-2
CDR3nt: TGTGCCAGCAGCCCATACCTCAGGGGGCGCGGGGGCTACACCTTC
CDR3aa: CASSPYLRGRGGYTF

abundance: .
d_gene: TRBD2
j_gene: TRBJ2-1
v_gene: TRBV27
CDR3nt: TGTGCCAGCAGTCGTCCGGGGGGGCCCTACAATGAGCAGTTCTTC
CDR3aa: CASSRPGGPYNEQFF

abundance: .
d_gene: .
j_gene: TRBJ2-2
v_gene: TRBV5-8
CDR3nt: TGTGCCAGCAGCTTGGGGGCAGCAAACACCGGGGAGCTGTTTTTT
CDR3aa: CASSLGAANTGELFF

abundance: .
d_gene: TRBD1
j_gene: TRBJ2-7
v_gene: TRBV5-1
CDR3nt: TGCGCCAGCAGCTCCACAGGGGGCTGGTCCTACGAGCAGTACTTC
CDR3aa: CASSSTGGWSYEQYF

abundance: .
d_gene: .
j_gene: TRBJ2-6
v_gene: TRBV15
CDR3nt: TGTGCCACCAGCAGAGATACGGCAGGGGGGTTCCCTAGAGGCAACGTCCTGACTTTC
CDR3aa: CATSRDTAGGFPRGNVLTF

abundance: .
d_gene: TRBD2
j_gene: TRBJ2-1
v_gene: TRBV9
CDR3nt: TGTGCCAGCAGCGCAGCAACCGGGACTAGCTACCATTCCGAGCAGTTCTTC
CDR3aa: CASSAATGTSYHSEQFF

abundance: once
d_gene: TRBD2
j_gene: TRBJ2-2
v_gene: TRBV15
CDR3nt: TGTGCCACGTCAGCGGGAAGGTCGAACGGGGAGCTGTTTTTT
CDR3aa: CATSAGRSNGELFF

abundance: .
d_gene: TRBD1
j_gene: TRBJ1-6
v_gene: TRBV27
CDR3nt: TGTGCCAGCAGCCTTCGGACAGGAGGAAATTCACCCCTCCACTTT
CDR3aa: CASSLRTGGNSPLHF

abundance: .
d_gene: TRBD2
j_gene: TRBJ2-1
v_gene: TRBV9
CDR3nt: TGTGCCAGCAGCGTAAGCGGGAGTGGTAATGAGCAGTTCTTC
CDR3aa: CASSVSGSGNEQFF

abundance: .
d_gene: .
j_gene: TRBJ1-1
v_gene: TRBV30
CDR3nt: TGTGCCTGGAGGGAGACCGACGGCAGGGGCGCAGAAGCTTTCTTT
CDR3aa: CAWRETDGRGAEAFF

abundance: .
d_gene: .
j_gene: TRBJ1-6
v_gene: TRBV4-2
CDR3nt: TGTGCCAGCAGCCAAGATAACGCAGGGGAGGGTCATTCACCCCTCCACTTT
CDR3aa: CASSQDNAGEGHSPLHF

abundance: .
d_gene: TRBD2
j_gene: TRBJ2-7
v_gene: TRBV30
CDR3nt: TGTGCCTGGAGTGTCGCGGGGGGCTATCTCTACGAGCAGTACTTC
CDR3aa: CAWSVAGGYLYEQYF

abundance: .
d_gene: .
j_gene: TRBJ1-6
v_gene: TRBV27
CDR3nt: TGTGCCAGCAGATTCGGGGGGGGGCCATCTCTAAATAATTCACCCCTCCACTTT
CDR3aa: CASRFGGGPSLNNSPLHF

abundance: .
d_gene: .
j_gene: TRBJ1-2
v_gene: TRBV29-1
CDR3nt: TGCAGCGTTGAAGGGAGGGGCGCTTATGGCTACACCTTC
CDR3aa: CSVEGRGAYGYTF

abundance: .
d_gene: TRBD2
j_gene: TRBJ2-3
v_gene: TRBV5-1
CDR3nt: TGCGCCAGCAGCCCGACTAGCGTAGGGTTCACAGATACGCAGTATTTT
CDR3aa: CASSPTSVGFTDTQYF

abundance: .
d_gene: TRBD1
j_gene: TRBJ1-1
v_gene: TRBV27
CDR3nt: TGTGCCAGCAGCAAATTACCGGGACAGGGGGCGGGTGAAGCTTTCTTT
CDR3aa: CASSKLPGQGAGEAFF

abundance: .
d_gene: TRBD2
j_gene: TRBJ2-1
v_gene: TRBV5-1
CDR3nt: TGCGCCAGCAGCTCAAGCGGGGGCTCTTACAATGAGCAGTTCTTC
CDR3aa: CASSSSGGSYNEQFF

abundance: .
d_gene: TRBD2
j_gene: TRBJ2-7
v_gene: TRBV2
CDR3nt: TGTGCCTACTCCGGGGGGCTAGCGGGAGGCCAAACCTACGAGCAGTACTTC
CDR3aa: CAYSGGLAGGQTYEQYF

abundance: few
d_gene: .
j_gene: TRBJ1-5
v_gene: TRBV12-3/TRBV12-4
CDR3nt: TGTGCCAGCGCGTCGCAGGAGGATCAGCCCCAGCATTTT
CDR3aa: CASASQEDQPQHF

abundance: .
d_gene: .
j_gene: TRBJ1-1
v_gene: TRBV5-8
CDR3nt: TGTGCCAGCAGCGGGGGCAGAATCATGAACACTGAAGCTTTCTTT
CDR3aa: CASSGGRIMNTEAFF

abundance: .
d_gene: TRBD1
j_gene: TRBJ2-7
v_gene: TRBV5-5
CDR3nt: TGTGCCAGCAGCCTAACCCGGGACAGCCGGAGGGAGCAGTACTTC
CDR3aa: CASSLTRDSRREQYF

abundance: .
d_gene: TRBD1
j_gene: TRBJ1-6
v_gene: TRBV18
CDR3nt: TGTGCCAGCTCACCGGCCGGGACAGGGGTGAGTTCACCCCTCCACTTT
CDR3aa: CASSPAGTGVSSPLHF

abundance: .
d_gene: TRBD2
j_gene: TRBJ2-3
v_gene: TRBV4-1
CDR3nt: TGCGCCAGCAGCCAAGATGGGTCTAGCGGGGCAACTAGCACAGATACGCAGTATTTT
CDR3aa: CASSQDGSSGATSTDTQYF

abundance: .
d_gene: .
j_gene: TRBJ1-1
v_gene: TRBV7-5
CDR3nt: TGTGCCAGAAGCATTACAGGGAAAAGCGAAGCTTTCTTT
CDR3aa: CARSITGKSEAFF

abundance: .
d_gene: .
j_gene: TRBJ2-5
v_gene: TRBV3-1/TRBV3-2
CDR3nt: TGTGCCAGCAGCCAACGGGGCCAAGAGACCCAGTACTTC
CDR3aa: CASSQRGQETQYF

abundance: .
d_gene: TRBD2
j_gene: TRBJ2-1
v_gene: TRBV7-6
CDR3nt: TGTGCCAGCAGCTTAGGTCTAGCGGGGAATGAGCAGTTCTTC
CDR3aa: CASSLGLAGNEQFF

abundance: once
d_gene: TRBD1
j_gene: TRBJ1-2
v_gene: TRBV19
CDR3nt: TGTGCCAGTAGTATTTGGAGGGGGCGCCTCTATGGCTACACCTTC
CDR3aa: CASSIWRGRLYGYTF

abundance: once
d_gene: .
j_gene: TRBJ1-5
v_gene: TRBV24-1
CDR3nt: TGTGCCACCAGTGAGCCGGGGAAGCCCCAGCATTTT
CDR3aa: CATSEPGKPQHF